The 12 T cell receptor beta chains listed next were all sequenced from one sample in a study of PD-1 blockade in classical Hodgkin lymphoma. Profiling relied on immunoSEQ multiplex PCR, and the TCRdb table lists in-frame clones only, not all of them. The sample includes 12,000 or so clones, 79% seen only once; the top ten take around 1.6%. Each patient relapsed following autologous stem cell transplantation, and prior brentuximab vedotin exposure differed. Purification of CD4+ T cells from thawed PBMCs was performed via magnetic negative selection. The sequencing used CD4+ T cells from blood, collected at baseline. Receptors were obtained from a human donor with classical Hodgkin lymphoma.

This clone has only one observation. The chain joins TRBV6-4 to TRBJ1-6, with 7 bases matching TRBD1. V shed 2 bases and J 6 bases; nucleotides not matched to a gene: 1. CDR1 is MRHNA and CDR2 is SNTAGT in the germline V gene. CDR3 length: 14 amino acids. The CDR3 region is CASSDRDSNSPLHF. The CDR3 coding sequence is TGTGCCAGCAGTGACCGGGACAGTAATTCACCCCTCCACTTT.

The rearrangement joins TRBV2 to TRBJ2-5; possible D gene TRBD2, 5 bases. V was pared by 8 bases and J by 2 bases, with 15 bases between. The CDR3 loop spans 14 amino acids. From germline, CDR1 is SNHLY and CDR2 FYNNEI. The CDR3 region is CASQPTSFQETQYF. CDR3 sequence (DNA): TGTGCCAGCCAGCCCACTAGTTTTCAAGAGACCCAGTACTTC.

The chain recombines TRBV11-3 with TRBJ2-5; D gene ambiguous. The closer fit of TRBJ2-7 to the DNA end suggests the J call may be wrong. Germline V gives CDR1 SGHNT, CDR2 YENEEA. The CDR3 is 11 residues long. This chain's CDR3 is CASSSAYEQYF. The CDR3 nucleotides are TGTGCCAGCAGCTCCGCCTACGAGCAGTACTTC.

V and J are TRBV5-7 and TRBJ1-2; 11 bases align to TRBD1. Being an ORF, TRBV5-7 has a function that is uncertain. With V trimmed by 2 bases and J by 0 bases, 9 bases remained unmatched. This CDR3 is 18 amino acids long. For the CDR3, the DNA is TGTGCCAGCAGCTTCCGGGACAGGGGGTTCGGAGCTAACTATGGCTACACCTTC. Translating gives CASSFRDRGFGANYGYTF.

This clone appeared a single time. The CDR3: CASSPAPYGYTF. The CDR3 coding sequence is TGTGCCAGCTCCCCAGCTCCTTATGGCTACACCTTC. The rearrangement joins TRBV6-1 to TRBJ1-2; D is unresolved. Trimming cost V 8 bases and J 5 bases, with 12 bases left between them. From germline, CDR1 is MNHNS and CDR2 SASEGT. The CDR3 is made up of 12 amino acids.

The V call is TRBV27, the J call TRBJ2-5, with D unresolved. V was cut by 6 bases and J by 3 bases, with 17 bases left in between. Germline CDR1 is MNHEY and CDR2 is SMNVEV (reference sequence). The CDR3 loop spans 15 amino acids. For the CDR3, the DNA is TGTGCCAGCAGACCGTCGGTGCCGGGTAAAGAGACCCAGTACTTC. Translated: CASRPSVPGKETQYF.

The chain has TRBV15 and TRBJ1-5; D ambiguous. The CDR3 runs 11 residues. Germline V gene lookup returns CDR1 LNHNV and CDR2 YYDKDF (reference sequence). CDR3 sequence: CATYVRQPQHF. CDR3 sequence (DNA): TGTGCGACCTACGTTCGCCAGCCCCAGCATTTT. Full variable domain (missing parts from reference TRBV15 and TRBJ1-5): DAMVIQNPRYQVTQFGKPVTLSCSQTLNHNVMYWYQQKSSQAPKLLFHYYDKDFNNEADTPDNFQSRRPNTSFCFLDIRSPGLGDTAMYLCATYVRQPQHFGDGTRLSIL.

This clone was seen a handful of times. V is TRBV6-5 and J is TRBJ2-4, with 7 bases lining up with TRBD1. The CDR3 is 14 residues long. V shed 7 bases and J 3 bases; nucleotides not matched to a gene: 6. Germline V CDR1 and CDR2: MNHEY, SVGAGI. In DNA form, the CDR3 reads TGTGCCAGCAAAAATCAGGGGGTCAAAAACATTCAGTACTTC. Its translation is CASKNQGVKNIQYF.

This chain joins TRBV4-3 and TRBJ1-4; TRBD1 agrees at 7 bases. The V gene's germline CDR1 is LGHNA and CDR2 YSLEER. Trimming cost V 0 bases and J 8 bases; bases outside gene matches: 9. There are 16 residues in the CDR3. CDR3 loop: CASSQEATGLGEKLFF. CDR3 DNA sequence: TGCGCCAGCAGCCAAGAGGCGACAGGGTTGGGGGAAAAACTGTTTTTT.

This chain uses TRBV5-5 with TRBJ2-3, with D hard to call. With 0 bases removed from V and 2 bases from J, the gap between germline ends came to 10 bases. The germline CDR1 and CDR2 sequences are SGHKS and YYEKEE (reference sequence). The CDR3 is 15 amino acids. The CDR3 DNA is TGTGCCAGCAGCTTGGAGTTAGTGCCCACAGATACGCAGTATTTT. It yields the protein CASSLELVPTDTQYF.

This sequence joins TRBV18 and TRBJ1-1; 9 bases agree with TRBD1. The germline gives CDR1 KGHSH, CDR2 LQKENI. This CDR3 is built from 14 residues. With V trimmed by 1 base and J by 3 bases, 0 bases remained unmatched. In DNA form, the CDR3 reads TGTGCCAGCTCACCACGACAGGGGGACACTGAAGCTTTCTTT. Protein: CASSPRQGDTEAFF.

The chain recombines TRBV5-1 with TRBJ2-1; tentatively, D is TRBD1 or TRBD2 (6 bases each). The V gene's germline CDR1 is SGHRS and CDR2 YFSETQ. The CDR3 totals 16 residues. V was pared by 5 bases and J by 12 bases, with 27 bases between. The CDR3 protein is CASRVISGGPKFGQFF. The CDR3, as DNA: TGCGCCAGCAGAGTAATTTCCGGGGGCCCTAAGTTTGGGCAGTTCTTC. The variable domain in full, completed from reference TRBV5-1 and TRBJ2-1, reads KAGVTQTPRYLIKTRGQQVTLSCSPISGHRSVSWYQQTPGQGLQFLFEYFSETQRNKGNFPGRFSGRQFSNSRSEMNVSTLELGDSALYLCASRVISGGPKFGQFFGPGTRLTVL.